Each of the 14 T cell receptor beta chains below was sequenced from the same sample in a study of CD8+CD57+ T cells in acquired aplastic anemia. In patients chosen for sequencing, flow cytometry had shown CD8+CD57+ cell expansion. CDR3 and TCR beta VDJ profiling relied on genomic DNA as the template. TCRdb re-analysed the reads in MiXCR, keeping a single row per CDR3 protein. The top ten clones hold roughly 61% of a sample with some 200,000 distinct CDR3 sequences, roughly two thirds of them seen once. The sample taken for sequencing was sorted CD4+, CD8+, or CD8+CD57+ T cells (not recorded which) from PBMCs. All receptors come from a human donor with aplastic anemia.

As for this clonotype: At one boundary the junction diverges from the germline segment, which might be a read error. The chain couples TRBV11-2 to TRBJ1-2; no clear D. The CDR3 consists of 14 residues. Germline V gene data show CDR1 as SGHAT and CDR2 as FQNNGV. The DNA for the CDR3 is TGTGCCAGCAGCCCCCAACAGCGTGGCTATGGCCACACCTTC. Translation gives CASSPQQRGYGHTF. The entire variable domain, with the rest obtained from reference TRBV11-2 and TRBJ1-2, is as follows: EAGVAQSPRYKIIEKRQSVAFWCNPISGHATLYWYQQILGQGPKLLIQFQNNGVVDDSQLPKDRFSAERLKGVDSTLKIQPAKLEDSAVYLCASSPQQRGYGHTFGSGTRLTVV.

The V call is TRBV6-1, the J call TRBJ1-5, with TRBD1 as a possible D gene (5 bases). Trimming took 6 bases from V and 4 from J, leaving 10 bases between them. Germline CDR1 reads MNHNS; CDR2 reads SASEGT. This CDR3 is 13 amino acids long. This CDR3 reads CASRIGANQPQHF. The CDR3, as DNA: TGTGCCAGCAGGATCGGGGCTAATCAGCCCCAGCATTTT.

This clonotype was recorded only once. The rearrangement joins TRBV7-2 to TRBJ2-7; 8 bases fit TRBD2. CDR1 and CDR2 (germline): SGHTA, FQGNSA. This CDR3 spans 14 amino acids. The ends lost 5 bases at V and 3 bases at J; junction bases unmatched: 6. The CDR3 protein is CASSTGGEGYEQYF. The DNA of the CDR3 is TGTGCCAGCAGCACGGGGGGGGAGGGCTACGAGCAGTACTTC.

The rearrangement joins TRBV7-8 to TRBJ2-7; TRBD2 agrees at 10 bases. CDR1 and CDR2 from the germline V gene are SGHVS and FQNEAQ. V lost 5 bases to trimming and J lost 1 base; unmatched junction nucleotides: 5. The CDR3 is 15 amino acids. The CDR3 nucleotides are TGTGCCAGCAGCCGAGAGCGGGAGGGATCCTACGAGCAGTACTTC. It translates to CASSREREGSYEQYF.

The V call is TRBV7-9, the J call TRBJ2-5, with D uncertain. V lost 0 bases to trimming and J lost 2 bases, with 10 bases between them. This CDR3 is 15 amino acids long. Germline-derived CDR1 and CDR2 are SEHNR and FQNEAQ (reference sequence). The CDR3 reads CASSLALWRQETQYF. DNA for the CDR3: TGTGCCAGCAGCTTAGCGCTCTGGCGACAAGAGACCCAGTACTTC. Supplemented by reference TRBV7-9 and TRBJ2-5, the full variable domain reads DTGVSQNPRHKITKRGQNVTFRCDPISEHNRLYWYRQTLGQGPEFLTYFQNEAQLEKSRLLSDRFSAERPKGSFSTLEIQRTEQGDSAMYLCASSLALWRQETQYFGPGTRLLVL.

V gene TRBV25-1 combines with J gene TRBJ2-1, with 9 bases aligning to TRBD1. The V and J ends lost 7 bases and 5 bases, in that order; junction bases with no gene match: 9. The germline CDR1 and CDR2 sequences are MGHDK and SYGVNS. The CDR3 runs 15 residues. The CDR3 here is CASNGGQGKDNEQFF. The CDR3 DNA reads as TGTGCCAGCAATGGTGGACAGGGGAAGGACAATGAGCAGTTCTTC.

As DNA, the CDR3 is TGCAGTGCTAGCCCCTTAAATGAGCAGTTCTTC. Encoded protein: CSASPLNEQFF. This rearrangement joins TRBV20-1 to TRBJ2-1; D gene uncertain. This CDR3 has 11 amino acids. The V and J ends lost 3 bases and 7 bases respectively, with 7 bases between them. Looked up from germline, CDR1 is DFQATT and CDR2 is SNEGSKA (reference sequence).

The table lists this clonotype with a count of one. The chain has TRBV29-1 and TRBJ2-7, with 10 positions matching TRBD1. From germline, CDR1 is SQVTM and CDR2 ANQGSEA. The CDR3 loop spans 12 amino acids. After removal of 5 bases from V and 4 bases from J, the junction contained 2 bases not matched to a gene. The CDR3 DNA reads TGCAGCGTTCGACAGGGGGCGTACGAGCAGTACTTC. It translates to CSVRQGAYEQYF.

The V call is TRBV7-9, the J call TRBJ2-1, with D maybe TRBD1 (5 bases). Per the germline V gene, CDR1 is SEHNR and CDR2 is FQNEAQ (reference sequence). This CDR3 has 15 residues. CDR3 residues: CARVHGANLGNEQFF. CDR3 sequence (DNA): TGTGCTAGAGTCCATGGGGCCAACCTGGGGAATGAGCAGTTCTTC.

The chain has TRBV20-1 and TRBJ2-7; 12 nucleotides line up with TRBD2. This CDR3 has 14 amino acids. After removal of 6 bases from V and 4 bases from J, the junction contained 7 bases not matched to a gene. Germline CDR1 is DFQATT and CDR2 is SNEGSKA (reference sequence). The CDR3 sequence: CSAGPGLAGYEQYF. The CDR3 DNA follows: TGCAGTGCGGGACCGGGACTAGCGGGTTACGAGCAGTACTTC.

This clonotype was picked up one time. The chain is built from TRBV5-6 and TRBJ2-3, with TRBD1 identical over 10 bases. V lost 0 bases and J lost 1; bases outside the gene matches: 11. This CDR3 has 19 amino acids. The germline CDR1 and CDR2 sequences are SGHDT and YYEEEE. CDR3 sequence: CASSLDRGTGVFGTDTQYF. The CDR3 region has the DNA TGTGCCAGCAGCTTGGACAGGGGGACAGGGGTTTTTGGCACAGATACGCAGTATTTT. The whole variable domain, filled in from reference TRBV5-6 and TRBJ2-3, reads DAGVTQSPTHLIKTRGQQVTLRCSPKSGHDTVSWYQQALGQGPQFIFQYYEEEERQRGNFPDRFSGHQFPNYSSELNVNALLLGDSALYLCASSLDRGTGVFGTDTQYFGPGTRLTVL.

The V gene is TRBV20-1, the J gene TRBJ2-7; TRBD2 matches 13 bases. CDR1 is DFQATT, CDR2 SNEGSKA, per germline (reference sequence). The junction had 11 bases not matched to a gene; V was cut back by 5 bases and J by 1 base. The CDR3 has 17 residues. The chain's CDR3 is CSAPWGTTSGGSYEQYF. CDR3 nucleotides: TGCAGTGCTCCTTGGGGGACGACTAGCGGGGGGTCCTACGAGCAGTACTTC.

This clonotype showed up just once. CDR3 nucleotide sequence: TGTGCCAGCAGCTTGTGGTTGAGCGTGGTGGCTGAAGCTTTCTTT. As protein: CASSLWLSVVAEAFF. The chain carries TRBV5-6 and TRBJ1-1; D gene ambiguous. Germline CDR1 is SGHDT and CDR2 is YYEEEE. Between the trimmed V and J ends, which lost 1 base and 6 bases, there was a span of 16 bases. The CDR3 is made up of 15 amino acids.

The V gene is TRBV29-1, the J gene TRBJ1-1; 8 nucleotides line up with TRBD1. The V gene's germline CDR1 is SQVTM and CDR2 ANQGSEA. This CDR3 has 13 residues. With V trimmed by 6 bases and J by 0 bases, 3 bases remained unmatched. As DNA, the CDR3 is TGCAGCGTCGCCAGGGGGCTGAACACTGAAGCTTTCTTT. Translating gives CSVARGLNTEAFF.